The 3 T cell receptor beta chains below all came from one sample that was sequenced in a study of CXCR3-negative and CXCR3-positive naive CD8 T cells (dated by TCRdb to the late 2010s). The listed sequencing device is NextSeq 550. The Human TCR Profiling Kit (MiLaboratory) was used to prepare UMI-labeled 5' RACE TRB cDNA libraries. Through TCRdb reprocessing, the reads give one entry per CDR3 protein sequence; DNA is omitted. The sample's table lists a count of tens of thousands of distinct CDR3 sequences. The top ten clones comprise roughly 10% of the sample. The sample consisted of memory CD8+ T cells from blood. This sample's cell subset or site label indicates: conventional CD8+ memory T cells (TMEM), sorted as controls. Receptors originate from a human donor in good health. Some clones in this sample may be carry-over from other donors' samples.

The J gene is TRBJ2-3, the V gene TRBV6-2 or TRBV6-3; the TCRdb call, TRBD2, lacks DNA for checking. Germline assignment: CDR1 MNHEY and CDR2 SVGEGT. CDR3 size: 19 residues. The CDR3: CASLSPAGGRSFGTDTQYF.

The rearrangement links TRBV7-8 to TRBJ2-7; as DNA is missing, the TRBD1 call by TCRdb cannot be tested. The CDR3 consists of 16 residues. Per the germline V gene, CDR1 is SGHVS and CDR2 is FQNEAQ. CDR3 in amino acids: CASSLTPGQEIYEQYF.

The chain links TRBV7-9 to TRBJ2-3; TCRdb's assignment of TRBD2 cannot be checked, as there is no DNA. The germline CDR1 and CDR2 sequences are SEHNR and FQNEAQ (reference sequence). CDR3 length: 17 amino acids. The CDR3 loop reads CASSSPPPARGTDTQYF.